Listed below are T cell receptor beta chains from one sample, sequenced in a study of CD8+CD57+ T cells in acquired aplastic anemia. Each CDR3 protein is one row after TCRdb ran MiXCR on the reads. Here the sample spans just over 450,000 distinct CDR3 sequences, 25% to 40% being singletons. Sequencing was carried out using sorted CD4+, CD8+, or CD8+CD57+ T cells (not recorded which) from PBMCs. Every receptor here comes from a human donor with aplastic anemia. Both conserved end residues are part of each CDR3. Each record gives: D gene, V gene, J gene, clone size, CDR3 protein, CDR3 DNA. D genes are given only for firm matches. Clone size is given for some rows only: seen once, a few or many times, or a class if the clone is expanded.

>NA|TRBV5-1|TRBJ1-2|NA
CASSLDRNSYGYTF
TGCGCCAGCAGCTTAGACAGGAACTCCTATGGCTACACCTTC
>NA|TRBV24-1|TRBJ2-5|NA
CATSDYRVQETQYF
TGTGCCACCAGTGATTACCGGGTTCAAGAGACCCAGTACTTC
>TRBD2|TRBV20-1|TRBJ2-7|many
CSAFSSGGSYEQYF
TGCAGTGCCTTTTCTAGCGGGGGGTCCTACGAGCAGTACTTC
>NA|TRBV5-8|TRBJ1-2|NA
CASSLSRNYGYTF
TGTGCCAGCAGCTTGTCCAGAAACTATGGCTACACCTTC
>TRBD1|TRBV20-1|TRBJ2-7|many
CSARDQQGAYEQYF
TGCAGTGCTAGAGACCAACAGGGGGCCTACGAGCAGTACTTC
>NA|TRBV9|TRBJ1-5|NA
CASSGRGRDYQPQHF
TGTGCCAGCAGCGGCCGGGGGCGCGATTACCAGCCCCAGCATTTT
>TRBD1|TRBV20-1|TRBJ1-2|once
CSARAGTGTGGYTF
TGCAGTGCTAGGGCCGGGACAGGGACCGGGGGCTACACCTTC
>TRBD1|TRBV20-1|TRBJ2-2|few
CSAETGVTTGELFF
TGCAGTGCTGAAACAGGGGTTACCACCGGGGAGCTGTTTTTT
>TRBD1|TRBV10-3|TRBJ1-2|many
CASSRQTGGYGYTF
TGTGCCAGCAGTAGACAGACAGGGGGCTATGGCTACACCTTC
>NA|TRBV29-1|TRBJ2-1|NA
CSVDRAGNEQFF
TGCAGCGTTGACAGGGCCGGGAATGAGCAGTTCTTC